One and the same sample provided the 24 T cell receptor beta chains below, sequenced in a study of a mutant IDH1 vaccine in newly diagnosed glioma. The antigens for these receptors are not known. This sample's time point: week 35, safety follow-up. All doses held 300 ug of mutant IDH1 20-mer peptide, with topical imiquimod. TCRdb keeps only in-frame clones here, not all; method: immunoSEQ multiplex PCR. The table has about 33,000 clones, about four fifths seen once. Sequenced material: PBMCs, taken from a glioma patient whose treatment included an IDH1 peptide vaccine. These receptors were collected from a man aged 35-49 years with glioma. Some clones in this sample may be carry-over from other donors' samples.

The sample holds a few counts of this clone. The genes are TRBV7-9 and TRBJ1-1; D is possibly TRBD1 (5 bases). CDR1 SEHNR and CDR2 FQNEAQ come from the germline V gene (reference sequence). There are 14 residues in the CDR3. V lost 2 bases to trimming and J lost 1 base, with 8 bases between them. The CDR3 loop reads CASSLLDRNTEAFF. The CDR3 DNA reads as TGTGCCAGCAGCTTACTCGACAGGAACACTGAAGCTTTCTTT.

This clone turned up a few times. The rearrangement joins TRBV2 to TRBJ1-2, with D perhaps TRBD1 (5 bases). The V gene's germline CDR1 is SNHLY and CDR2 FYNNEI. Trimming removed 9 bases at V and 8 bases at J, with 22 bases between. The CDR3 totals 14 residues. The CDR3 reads CARGGPEPLLGYTF. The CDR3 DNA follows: TGTGCCAGGGGGGGTCCGGAGCCGTTATTGGGCTACACCTTC. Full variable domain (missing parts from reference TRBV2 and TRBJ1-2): EPEVTQTPSHQVTQMGQEVILRCVPISNHLYFYWYRQILGQKVEFLVSFYNNEISEKSEIFDDQFSVERPDGSNFTLKIRSTKLEDSAMYFCARGGPEPLLGYTFGSGTRLTVV.

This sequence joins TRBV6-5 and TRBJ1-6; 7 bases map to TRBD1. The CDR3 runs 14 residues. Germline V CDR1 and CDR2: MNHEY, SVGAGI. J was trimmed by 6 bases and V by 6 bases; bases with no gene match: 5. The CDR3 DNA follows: TGTGCCAGCAGGAAGACAGGGCGTAATTCACCCCTCCACTTT. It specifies CASRKTGRNSPLHF.

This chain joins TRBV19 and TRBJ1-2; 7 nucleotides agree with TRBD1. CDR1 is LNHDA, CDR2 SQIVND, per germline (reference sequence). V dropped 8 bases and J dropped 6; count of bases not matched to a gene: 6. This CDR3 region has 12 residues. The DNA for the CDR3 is TGTGCCAGTGCGACAGGGTATCATGGCTACACCTTC. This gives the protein CASATGYHGYTF.

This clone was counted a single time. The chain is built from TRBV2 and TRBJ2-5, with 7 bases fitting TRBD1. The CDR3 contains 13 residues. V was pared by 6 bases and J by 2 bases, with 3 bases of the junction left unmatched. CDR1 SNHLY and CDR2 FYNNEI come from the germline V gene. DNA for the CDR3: TGTGCCAGCAGACAGGGGTTACAAGAGACCCAGTACTTC. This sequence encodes CASRQGLQETQYF. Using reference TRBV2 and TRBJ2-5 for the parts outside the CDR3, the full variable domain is EPEVTQTPSHQVTQMGQEVILRCVPISNHLYFYWYRQILGQKVEFLVSFYNNEISEKSEIFDDQFSVERPDGSNFTLKIRSTKLEDSAMYFCASRQGLQETQYFGPGTRLLVL.

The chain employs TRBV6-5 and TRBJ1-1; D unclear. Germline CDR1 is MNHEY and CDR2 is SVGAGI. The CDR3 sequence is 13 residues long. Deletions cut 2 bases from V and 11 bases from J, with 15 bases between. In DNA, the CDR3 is TGTGCCAGCAGTTACGGGAGGTCTACGGCGGCTTTCTTT. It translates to CASSYGRSTAAFF.

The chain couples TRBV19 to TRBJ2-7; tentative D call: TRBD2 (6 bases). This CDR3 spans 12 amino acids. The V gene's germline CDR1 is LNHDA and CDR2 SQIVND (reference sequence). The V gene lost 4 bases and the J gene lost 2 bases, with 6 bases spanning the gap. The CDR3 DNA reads TGTGCCAGTAGTAGCGGGGCCTACGAGCAGTACTTC. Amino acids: CASSSGAYEQYF. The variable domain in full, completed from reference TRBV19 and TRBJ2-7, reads DGGITQSPKYLFRKEGQNVTLSCEQNLNHDAMYWYRQDPGQGLRLIYYSQIVNDFQKGDIAEGYSVSREKKESFPLTVTSAQKNPTAFYLCASSSGAYEQYFGPGTRLTVT.

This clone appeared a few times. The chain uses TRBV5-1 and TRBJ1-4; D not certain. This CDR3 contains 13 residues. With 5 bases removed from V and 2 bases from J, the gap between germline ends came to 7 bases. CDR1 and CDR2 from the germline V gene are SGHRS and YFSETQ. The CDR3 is CASSERTNEKLFF. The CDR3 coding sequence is TGCGCCAGCAGTGAGAGGACTAATGAAAAACTGTTTTTT.

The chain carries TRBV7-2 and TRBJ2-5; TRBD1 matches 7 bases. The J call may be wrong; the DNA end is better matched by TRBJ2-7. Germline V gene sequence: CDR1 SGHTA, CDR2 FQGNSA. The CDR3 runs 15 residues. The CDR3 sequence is CASSPRRGPNYEQYF. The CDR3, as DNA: TGTGCCAGCAGCCCCAGAAGGGGGCCCAACTACGAGCAGTACTTC.

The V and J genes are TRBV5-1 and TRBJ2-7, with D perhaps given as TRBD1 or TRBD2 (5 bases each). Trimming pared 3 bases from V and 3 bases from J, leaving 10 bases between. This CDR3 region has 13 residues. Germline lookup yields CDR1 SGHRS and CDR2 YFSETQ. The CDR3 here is CASSWDGDYEQYF. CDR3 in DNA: TGCGCCAGCAGCTGGGACGGCGACTACGAGCAGTACTTC.

The CDR3 is CASSFPHLAGRSSYNEQFF. In nucleotides, the CDR3 is TGTGCCAGCAGCTTTCCCCACCTAGCGGGCCGGAGCTCCTACAATGAGCAGTTCTTC. The J gene is TRBJ2-1, the V gene TRBV7-9; TRBD2 matches at 8 bases. The trim removed 3 bases at V and 0 bases at J, leaving 13 bases unmatched. CDR3 length equals 19 residues. From germline, CDR1 is SEHNR and CDR2 FQNEAQ (reference sequence). The variable domain in full, with the rest retrieved from reference TRBV7-9 and TRBJ2-1, is DTGVSQNPRHKITKRGQNVTFRCDPISEHNRLYWYRQTLGQGPEFLTYFQNEAQLEKSRLLSDRFSAERPKGSFSTLEIQRTEQGDSAMYLCASSFPHLAGRSSYNEQFFGPGTRLTVL.

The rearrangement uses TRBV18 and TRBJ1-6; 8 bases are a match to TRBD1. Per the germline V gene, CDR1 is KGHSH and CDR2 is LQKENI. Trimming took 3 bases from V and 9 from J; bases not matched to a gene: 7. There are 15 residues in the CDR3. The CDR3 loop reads CASSPSGQGRSPLHF. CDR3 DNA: TGTGCCAGCTCACCCTCAGGACAGGGCCGTTCACCCCTCCACTTT.

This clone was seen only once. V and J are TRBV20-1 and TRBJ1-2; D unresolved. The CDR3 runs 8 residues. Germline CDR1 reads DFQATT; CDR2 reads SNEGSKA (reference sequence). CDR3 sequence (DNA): TGCAGCGTAGATGGCTACACCTTC. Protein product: CSVDGYTF.

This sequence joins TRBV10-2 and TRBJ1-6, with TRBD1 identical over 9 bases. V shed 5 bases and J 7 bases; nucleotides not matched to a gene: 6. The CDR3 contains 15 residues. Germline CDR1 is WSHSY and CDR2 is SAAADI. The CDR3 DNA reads TGCGCCAGCAGTATGACAGGGGGAACAAATTCACCCCTCCACTTT. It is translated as CASSMTGGTNSPLHF.

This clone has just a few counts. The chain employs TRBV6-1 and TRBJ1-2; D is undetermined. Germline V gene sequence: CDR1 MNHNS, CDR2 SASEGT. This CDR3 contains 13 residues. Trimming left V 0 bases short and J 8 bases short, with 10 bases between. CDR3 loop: CASSEALRLGYTF. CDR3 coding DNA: TGTGCCAGCAGTGAAGCGCTTCGGTTGGGCTACACCTTC.

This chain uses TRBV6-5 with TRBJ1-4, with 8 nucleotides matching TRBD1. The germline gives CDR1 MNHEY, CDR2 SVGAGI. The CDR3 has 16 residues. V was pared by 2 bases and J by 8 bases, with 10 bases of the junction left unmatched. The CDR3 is CASSYTADRGGEKLFF. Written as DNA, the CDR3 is TGTGCCAGCAGTTACACCGCAGACAGGGGAGGGGAAAAACTGTTTTTT.

CDR3 bases: TGCGCCAGCAGCGCATCCACAGATACGCAGTATTTT. Translated: CASSASTDTQYF. This rearrangement joins TRBV5-1 to TRBJ2-3; D is ambiguous. Germline V CDR1 and CDR2: SGHRS, YFSETQ. Trimming shortened V by 4 bases and J by 2 bases, and 5 bases separated the two germline ends. The CDR3 loop spans 12 amino acids.

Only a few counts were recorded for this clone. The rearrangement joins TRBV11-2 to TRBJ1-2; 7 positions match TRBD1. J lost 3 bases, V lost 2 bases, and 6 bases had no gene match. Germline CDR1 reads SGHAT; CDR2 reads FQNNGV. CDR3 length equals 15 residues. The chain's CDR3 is CASSLIGGWYYGYTF. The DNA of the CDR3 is TGTGCCAGCAGCTTAATAGGGGGCTGGTACTATGGCTACACCTTC. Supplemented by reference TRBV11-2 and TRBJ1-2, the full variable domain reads EAGVAQSPRYKIIEKRQSVAFWCNPISGHATLYWYQQILGQGPKLLIQFQNNGVVDDSQLPKDRFSAERLKGVDSTLKIQPAKLEDSAVYLCASSLIGGWYYGYTFGSGTRLTVV.

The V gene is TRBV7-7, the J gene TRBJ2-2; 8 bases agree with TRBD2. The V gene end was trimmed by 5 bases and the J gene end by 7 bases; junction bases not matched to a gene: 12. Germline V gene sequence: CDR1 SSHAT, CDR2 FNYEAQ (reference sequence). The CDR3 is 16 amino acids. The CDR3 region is CASSPGNGGASGELFF. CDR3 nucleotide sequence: TGTGCCAGCAGCCCAGGCAACGGGGGGGCCAGCGGGGAGCTGTTTTTT. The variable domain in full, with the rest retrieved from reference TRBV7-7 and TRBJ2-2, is GAGVSQSPRYKVTKRGQDVTLRCDPISSHATLYWYQQALGQGPEFLTYFNYEAQPDKSGLPSDRFSAERPEGSISTLTIQRTEQRDSAMYRCASSPGNGGASGELFFGEGSRLTVL.

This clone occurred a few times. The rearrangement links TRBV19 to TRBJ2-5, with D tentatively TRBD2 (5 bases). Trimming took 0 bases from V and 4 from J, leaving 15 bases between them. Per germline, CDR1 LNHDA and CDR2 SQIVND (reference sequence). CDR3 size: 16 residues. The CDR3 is CASSIDREGLRETQYF. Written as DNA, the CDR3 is TGTGCCAGTAGTATAGATCGTGAGGGTTTAAGAGAGACCCAGTACTTC.

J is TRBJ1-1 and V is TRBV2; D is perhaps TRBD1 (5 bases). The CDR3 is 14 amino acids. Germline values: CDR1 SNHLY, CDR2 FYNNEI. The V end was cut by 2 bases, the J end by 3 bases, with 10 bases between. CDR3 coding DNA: TGTGCCAGCAGTGAAAGGCAGGGATACACTGAAGCTTTCTTT. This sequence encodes CASSERQGYTEAFF.

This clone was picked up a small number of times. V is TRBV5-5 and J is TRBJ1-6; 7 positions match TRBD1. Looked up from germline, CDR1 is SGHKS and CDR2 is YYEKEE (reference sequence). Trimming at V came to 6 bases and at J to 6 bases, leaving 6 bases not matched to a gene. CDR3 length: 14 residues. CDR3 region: CASTGTAVNSPLHF. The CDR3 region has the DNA TGTGCCAGCACCGGGACAGCGGTTAATTCACCCCTCCACTTT. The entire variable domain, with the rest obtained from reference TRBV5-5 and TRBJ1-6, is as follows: DAGVTQSPTHLIKTRGQQVTLRCSPISGHKSVSWYQQVLGQGPQFIFQYYEKEERGRGNFPDRFSARQFPNYSSELNVNALLLGDSALYLCASTGTAVNSPLHFGNGTRLTVT.

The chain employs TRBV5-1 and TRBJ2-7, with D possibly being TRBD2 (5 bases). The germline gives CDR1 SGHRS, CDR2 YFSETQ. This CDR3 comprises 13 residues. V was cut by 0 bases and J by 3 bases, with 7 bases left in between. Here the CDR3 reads CASSLVRGYEQYF. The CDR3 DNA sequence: TGCGCCAGCAGCTTGGTCCGGGGCTACGAGCAGTACTTC.

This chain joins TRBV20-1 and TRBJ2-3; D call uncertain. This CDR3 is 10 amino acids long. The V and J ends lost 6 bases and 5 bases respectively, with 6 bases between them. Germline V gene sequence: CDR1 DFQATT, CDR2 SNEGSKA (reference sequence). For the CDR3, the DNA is TGCAGTGCGGGCCTAGATACGCAGTATTTT. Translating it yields CSAGLDTQYF.